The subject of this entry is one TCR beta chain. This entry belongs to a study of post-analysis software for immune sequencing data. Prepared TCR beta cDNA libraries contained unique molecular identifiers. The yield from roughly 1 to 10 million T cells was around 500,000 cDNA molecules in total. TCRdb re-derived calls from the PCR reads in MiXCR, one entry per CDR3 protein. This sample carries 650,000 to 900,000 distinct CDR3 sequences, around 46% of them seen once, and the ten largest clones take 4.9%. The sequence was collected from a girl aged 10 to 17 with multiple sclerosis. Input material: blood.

The chain's CDR3 is CASSLSQTGGEQYF. The CDR3 nucleotides read TGTGCCAGCAGTTTATCCCAGACCGGGGGCGAGCAGTACTTC. The chain recombines TRBV27 with TRBJ2-4, with a weak D call TRBD2 (6 bases). The DNA end lines up better with TRBJ2-7; the J call may be wrong. The CDR3 extends over 14 amino acids. Germline CDR1 and CDR2: MNHEY and SMNVEV (reference sequence).